This T cell receptor beta chain originates from a study of cytomegalovirus exposure and HLA in healthy donors (dated by TCRdb to 2017 to 2019). Regarding the research as a whole: An earlier analysis of roughly 500 of the donors reported 250 to 350 Gb of sequence data and 100 million to 130 million unique TCR beta sequences from some 180 million T cells. About 320 gigabases of sequencing data and 80 million or so unique TCR sequences were included in an early release covering 550 to 650 HLA-typed donors. The study profiled the T cell repertoires of hundreds of subjects by immunosequencing and related them to cytomegalovirus serostatus. Besides the first cohort of around 700 subjects, a separate validation cohort made up of 120 different subjects was used. In a later genetic analysis, genome-wide SNP genotypes for about 55% of the 666 donors were used, and that subset was treated as a discovery cohort. A later analysis re-analyzed previously published TCR beta repertoires from 550 to 700 donors and added high-resolution HLA genotyping to study TCR occurrence patterns. The study combined high-throughput TCR immunosequencing, statistical association of individual TCRs with disease status, and machine learning to predict cytomegalovirus infection status. Rather than using new phenotypic data, the later analysis identified candidate immune exposures from TCR beta sequences and from how often those sequences occurred across donors. Of the 350 to 450 genotyped donors, approximately 82% fell in the genetic ancestry cluster associated with self-reported Caucasian donors. In an earlier analysis of 500 to 650 of the donors, high-throughput TCR beta sequencing was used to judge whether each TCR beta V gene segment behaved as functional or pseudogenic. The aim of the study was to test whether cataloging public T cell receptors could identify signatures of past pathogen exposure. Donor age, sex, ethnicity and CMV serostatus were compiled alongside the repertoire data. HLA typing included class I and class II loci at four-digit resolution. The number of typed donors differed by locus: about 620-640 for A, B, C, DRB1 and DQB1; approximately 520 for DQA1; 606 for DPA1; and about 450 for DPB1. Because of strong linkage in the cohort, five DR-DQ haplotypes were treated as single units for association and clustering. Among some 400 genotyped donors of the cohort, an average of around 240,000 unique TCR beta nucleotide sequences were sequenced per donor, 15% to 20% of them non-productive. Every discovery cohort repertoire had been produced on one sequencing platform.

Details on this clone: Its antigen remains unidentified. Per-base quality was not reported, and no clone a single base away is much larger than it.

The paper as a whole reports these results and caveats: Compared with the roughly 670-donor mean, donors in an Asian-associated ancestry cluster had fewer N-insertions in productive TCRs, according to a later genetic analysis. An earlier analysis of approximately 600 of the donors showed that most TCR beta V segments appeared in productive rearrangements either about 87% or about 30% of the time, which broadly matched IMGT annotations. A few of the identified cytomegalovirus-associated TCR beta chains were confirmed in vitro to be specific for cytomegalovirus antigens. Compared with equally common non-associated chains, HLA-associated TCR beta chains in a later analysis were more clonally expanded and had lower generation probabilities. A further reported finding was that TCR beta sequences accurately predicted the HLA-A and HLA-B alleles for most subjects in the first cohort. According to a later analysis, parvovirus B19, influenza, CMV and Epstein-Barr virus appeared linked to several top co-occurrence clusters. Only TCR beta chains were sequenced in this cohort, and the absence of alpha or paired-chain data limited detectable features. Cytomegalovirus status was reported to be diagnosed by the classifier with high specificity and sensitivity in both the original and validation cohorts. The presence/absence analyses assumed that sequencing depth was roughly uniform across donors, and that assumption may not be true. A cluster of highly shared sequence variants was judged likely to represent a technical artifact of the sequencing pipeline. In a later analysis, most CMV-associated TCR beta chains were found to appear HLA-restricted, with HLA associations seemingly driven largely by CMV exposure. The study listed approximately 160 TCR beta chains as associated with cytomegalovirus. In a later genetic analysis, a missense DCLRE1C variant was associated with V-gene and J-gene trimming of TCR beta chains, and the association was replicated in an independent cohort. Linkage disequilibrium might explain the correlated functional status among segregating V segments, but an unknown experimental factor could not be ruled out. A later analysis associated about 17,000 TCR beta sequences with specific HLA alleles at a false discovery rate of 0.05. Because HLA typing was unavailable for some donors at each locus, only the typed subset was used in association tests. Most TCR sequences were observed very rarely across donors, whereas some public TCRs were present in many individuals. The earlier analysis of around 600 of the donors excluded 15 to 20 rarely observed V segments, including chromosome 9 orphons, because counts were too low. A later analysis found that TCR association rates varied across HLA loci, with DRB1 alleles showing the most associated TCRs and HLA-C alleles the fewest. The authors suggested that the approach could potentially be extended to other disease states and immunological phenotypes. Assigning TCR associations to individual alleles was difficult when HLA alleles, especially DR and DQ, strongly co-occurred. The 87-base-pair reads could not distinguish some IMGT-functional V segments, including TRBV6-2 and TRBV6-3, so those segments were excluded. For the cohort, immune exposure information was limited to CMV serostatus.

CDR1 PRHDT and CDR2 FYEKMQ were looked up in the germline V gene (reference sequence). V has 5 bases trimmed and J has 6 bases trimmed; junction bases matching no gene number 11. The CDR3, cysteine through phenylalanine, is 16 amino acids long. Kept here is only the CDR3 DNA, which spans 48 bases and is read in frame from base 1. Libraries were made using the immunoSEQ multiplex PCR assay. For the multiplex PCR, a mixture combining 60 forward primers for TCR Vbeta segments and 13 reverse primers for TCR Jbeta segments was used. Amplification of the CDR3 region of rearranged TCR beta genes was performed with a multiplex PCR assay on genomic DNA. On the Illumina HiSeq System, the amplified TCR beta libraries were sequenced as 87-base-pair reads. The paper's processing steps were these. A later analysis counted 65 million to 90 million unique TCR beta chains across the 550 to 800 repertoires, and about 10 million of these chains were shared by at least two donors. A nearest-neighbor algorithm error-corrected the raw reads and collapsed the reads into unique sequences, merging closely related sequences to remove PCR and sequencing errors. To assign V, D and J gene segments, CDR3 sequences were aligned to IMGT reference sequences. For a sequence to be retained, a match of at least six nucleotides was required to both a V gene segment and a J gene segment. A rearrangement was called productive if the CDR3 had no stop codons and remained in frame with V and J, and every other rearrangement was called non-productive. Following IMGT convention, CDR3 was defined as the stretch from the second conserved V-encoded cysteine to the conserved J-encoded phenylalanine. In an earlier analysis of just under 600 of the donors, sequences lacking an unambiguous match to a single V gene segment were excluded. In an earlier analysis of approximately 590 of the donors, V segments were called functional above 56.7% productive rearrangements and were called segregating when the between-donor standard deviation exceeded 5%. A statistical classification framework was developed to diagnose cytomegalovirus status using the catalog of TCR beta chain sequences. V and J gene assignment, in a later analysis, came from comparing TCR nucleotide sequences with IMGT/GENE-DB human TR gene sequences. The TCRdist pipeline was used in a later analysis to assign CDR3 sequences and most-parsimonious VDJ recombination scenarios. In a later analysis, each TCR beta chain was defined by its CDR3 amino acid sequence together with its V-gene family, and reads lacking a unique V-gene family were excluded. To address suspected cross-contamination and a sequencing artifact, a later analysis removed around 600 highly shared, low-generation-probability nucleotide sequences. In a later analysis, a clonal expansion index for each public chain was calculated from normalized within-repertoire ranks of inferred template counts. In a later analysis, generation probabilities were computed using a VDJ recombination model fitted to out-of-frame rearrangements, and the results were checked against IGoR. In a later analysis, hypergeometric tests were used to score TCR-TCR, TCR-HLA and TCR-CMV co-occurrence, with a repertoire-size bias correction applied to TCR pairs. To estimate false discovery rates, a later analysis permuted the HLA or CMV assignments 20 times. A later analysis grouped co-occurring TCRs with DBSCAN, adding TCRdist sequence similarity when clustering within HLA-allele-positive subsets. Repertoires with fewer than 30,000 or more than 120,000 public chains, plus five repertoires with anomalous nucleotide sharing, were excluded from co-occurrence clustering. The table was pulled from immuneACCESS by TCRdb, which kept in-frame rearrangements only. Such tables lose some clones; where checked, under half of the loss comes from unresolved V genes, and the rest has no known cause. That table supplies the V and J calls and clone size; D and trimming were determined from the DNA. For this sample there are about 150,000 clones; around four fifths appear just once. The ten largest clones add up to 3% to 3.5% of the sample.

The cohort comprised fewer than 750 healthy bone marrow donors. At the time of sampling, all cohort members were nominally healthy, though unrecorded immune exposures were likely present. The donor tested CMV seronegative and was one of the 352 seronegative cohort members. A peripheral blood sample was provided by each donor, and peripheral blood mononuclear cells were used for TCR beta sequencing. Genomic DNA was extracted from the blood cell samples with the Qiagen DNeasy Blood Extraction Kit. Sequencing was done on a sample of PBMCs. The rearranged segments are TRBV13 and TRBJ2-7; TRBD2 matches 12 bases in the middle. The sequence derives from a male donor in good health and CMV-seronegative. CDR3 sequence: CASSPRLAGVSGEQYF. The nucleotides read TGTGCCAGCAGCCCACGACTAGCGGGAGTGTCGGGCGAGCAGTACTTC.